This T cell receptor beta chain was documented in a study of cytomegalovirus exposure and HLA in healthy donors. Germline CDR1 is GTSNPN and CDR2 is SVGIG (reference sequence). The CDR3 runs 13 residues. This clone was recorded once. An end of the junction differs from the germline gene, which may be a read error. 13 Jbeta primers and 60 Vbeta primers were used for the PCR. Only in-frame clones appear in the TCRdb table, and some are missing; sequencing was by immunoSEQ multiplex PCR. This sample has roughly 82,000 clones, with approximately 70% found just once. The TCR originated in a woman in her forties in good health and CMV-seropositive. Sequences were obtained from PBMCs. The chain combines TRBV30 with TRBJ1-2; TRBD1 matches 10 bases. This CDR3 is CAWTRRTGGGYPF. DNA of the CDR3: TGTGCCTGGACGCGAAGGACAGGGGGTGGCTACCCCTTC.